This T cell receptor beta chain was captured in a study of T cells in Graves' hyperthyroidism and ophthalmopathy. As for the study in general: Before treatment of any kind, peripheral blood was taken at initial diagnosis. Findings of the study overall: The model's output predicted ophthalmopathy at a median of 6.5 months prior to onset.

Lactation, pregnancy, other autoimmune disease or uncontrolled infection led to exclusion of patients. What was amplified from RNA transcripts were TCR beta CDR3 regions. The HTBI primer set drove a first-round RT-PCR of the TCR CDR3. Each CDR3 protein gets one entry after TCRdb re-called the multiplex PCR reads with MiXCR. The sample has around 300,000 distinct CDR3 sequences, about 20% seen once. Germline V CDR1 and CDR2: SNHLY, FYNNEI. This CDR3 region has 14 residues. V gave up 5 bases and J gave up 5 bases; unmatched junction bases: 9. Only a few counts were recorded for this clonotype. Its specificity is unknown.

The chain couples TRBV2 to TRBJ2-7; TRBD2 agrees at 7 bases. Sequencing used blood. The TCR comes from a young man with Graves' ophthalmopathy. Written as DNA, the CDR3 is TGTGCCAGCAGTCGGCGGGAGATGGGCCACGAGCAGTACTTC. As protein: CASSRREMGHEQYF.